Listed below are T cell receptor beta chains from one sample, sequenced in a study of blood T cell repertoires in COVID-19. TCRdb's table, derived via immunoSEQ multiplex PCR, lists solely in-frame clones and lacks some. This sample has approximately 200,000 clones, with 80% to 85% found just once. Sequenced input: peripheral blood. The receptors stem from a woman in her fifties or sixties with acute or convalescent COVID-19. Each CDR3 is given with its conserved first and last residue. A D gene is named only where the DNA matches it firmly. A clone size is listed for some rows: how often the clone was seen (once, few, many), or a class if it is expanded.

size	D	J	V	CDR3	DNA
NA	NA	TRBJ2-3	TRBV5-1	CASSFLISGSTDTQYF	TGCGCCAGCAGCTTCTTGATTAGCGGAAGCACAGATACGCAGTATTTT
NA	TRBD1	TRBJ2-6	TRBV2	CASTYRGSASGANVLTF	TGTGCCAGCACTTACAGGGGGTCTGCCTCTGGGGCCAACGTCCTGACTTTC
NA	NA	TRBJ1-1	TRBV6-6	CASEEQLNTEAFF	TGTGCCAGCGAAGAACAGTTGAACACTGAAGCTTTCTTT
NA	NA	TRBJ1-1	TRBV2	CASKGSRTENTEAFF	TGTGCCAGCAAGGGGAGTAGGACAGAGAACACTGAAGCTTTCTTT
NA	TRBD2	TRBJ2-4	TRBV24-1	CATSPSGEAKNIQYF	TGTGCCACCAGTCCTAGCGGTGAAGCCAAAAACATTCAGTACTTC
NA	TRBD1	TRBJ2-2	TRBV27	CASSSMTGGSVSFGELFF	TGTGCCAGCAGTTCTATGACAGGGGGCTCGGTCTCCTTCGGGGAGCTGTTTTTT
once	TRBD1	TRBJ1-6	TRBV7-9	CASSPIHGQAVSPLHF	TGTGCCAGCAGCCCAATCCACGGACAGGCGGTTTCACCCCTCCACTTT
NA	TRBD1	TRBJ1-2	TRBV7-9	CASSFSTGAHGYTF	TGTGCCAGCAGCTTTTCGACAGGGGCCCATGGCTACACCTTC
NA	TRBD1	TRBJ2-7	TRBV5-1	CASSPQTGGYEQYF	TGCGCCAGCAGCCCTCAGACAGGGGGTTACGAGCAGTACTTC
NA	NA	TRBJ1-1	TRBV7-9	CASSPLPAGVNTEAFF	TGTGCCAGCAGCCCACTCCCGGCAGGGGTGAACACTGAAGCTTTCTTT
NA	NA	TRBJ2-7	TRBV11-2	CASSLGQGWADEQYF	TGTGCCAGCAGCTTAGGGCAGGGGTGGGCTGACGAGCAGTACTTC
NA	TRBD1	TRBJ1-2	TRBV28	CASSLGQGNYGYTF	TGTGCCAGCAGTTTGGGACAGGGGAACTATGGCTACACCTTC
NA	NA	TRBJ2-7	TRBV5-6	CASRIRFQTYEQYF	TGTGCCAGCAGAATACGGTTTCAAACCTACGAGCAGTACTTC
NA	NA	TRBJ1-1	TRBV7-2	CASSLSSLNTEAFF	TGTGCCAGCAGCTTATCCAGTCTGAACACTGAAGCTTTCTTT
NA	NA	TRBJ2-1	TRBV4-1	CASSHIETSSGNEQFF	TGCGCCAGCAGCCACATCGAGACTAGTTCGGGCAATGAGCAGTTCTTC
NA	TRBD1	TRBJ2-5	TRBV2	CASRRGQQETQYF	TGTGCCAGCAGGAGGGGACAGCAAGAGACCCAGTACTTC
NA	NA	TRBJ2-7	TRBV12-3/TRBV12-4	CASMGQGSKQYF	TGTGCCAGCATGGGCCAGGGTTCTAAGCAGTACTTC
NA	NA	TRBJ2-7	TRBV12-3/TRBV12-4	CASSFTGWNEQYF	TGTGCCAGCAGTTTTACAGGGTGGAACGAGCAGTACTTC
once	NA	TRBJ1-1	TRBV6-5	CASSYQGGNTEAFF	TGTGCCAGCAGTTACCAGGGTGGGAACACTGAAGCTTTCTTT
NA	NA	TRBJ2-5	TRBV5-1	CASSPSPLQETQYF	TGCGCCAGCAGCCCCTCTCCCCTCCAAGAGACCCAGTACTTC
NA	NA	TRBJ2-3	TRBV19	CASSIFGGSTDTQYF	TGTGCCAGTAGTATATTTGGGGGCAGCACAGATACGCAGTATTTT
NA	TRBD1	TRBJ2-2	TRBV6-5	CASRRTGNTGELFF	TGTGCCAGCAGAAGGACAGGGAACACCGGGGAGCTGTTTTTT
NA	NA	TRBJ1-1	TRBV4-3	CASSRGLSTEAFF	TGCGCCAGCAGCCGGGGGCTGAGCACTGAAGCTTTCTTT
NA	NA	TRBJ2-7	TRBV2	CASSVIPGVDEQYF	TGTGCCAGCAGTGTTATTCCAGGGGTTGACGAGCAGTACTTC
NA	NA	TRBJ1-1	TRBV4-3	CASSQLPGSTEAFF	TGCGCCAGCAGCCAACTCCCCGGGTCCACTGAAGCTTTCTTT
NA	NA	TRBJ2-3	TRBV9	CASSVLAADTQYF	TGTGCCAGCAGCGTGTTAGCTGCAGATACGCAGTATTTT
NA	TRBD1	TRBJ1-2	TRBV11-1	CASSRDRDGYTF	TGTGCCAGCAGCAGAGACAGGGATGGCTACACCTTC
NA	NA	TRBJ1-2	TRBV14	CASSQGQGRGYTF	TGTGCCAGCAGCCAAGGGCAGGGTAGGGGCTACACCTTC
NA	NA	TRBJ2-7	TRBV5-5	CASSLVPGRVDEQYF	TGTGCCAGCAGCTTGGTTCCGGGAAGGGTCGACGAGCAGTACTTC
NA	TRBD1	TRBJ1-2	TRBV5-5	CASSLGRAGGSYGYTF	TGTGCCAGCAGCTTGGGTCGGGCAGGGGGAAGCTATGGCTACACCTTC
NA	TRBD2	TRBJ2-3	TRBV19	CASSKTNLRGANTDTQYF	TGTGCCAGTAGCAAAACTAACTTGCGGGGGGCCAACACAGATACGCAGTATTTT
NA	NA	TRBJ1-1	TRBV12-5	CASGLSSNTEAFF	TGTGCTAGTGGTTTGTCCTCGAACACTGAAGCTTTCTTT
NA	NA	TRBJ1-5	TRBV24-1	CATSAVSNQPQHF	TGTGCCACCAGTGCAGTAAGCAATCAGCCCCAGCATTTT
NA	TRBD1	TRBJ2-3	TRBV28	CASSQRQGAADTQYF	TGTGCCAGCAGTCAGCGACAGGGGGCCGCAGATACGCAGTATTTT
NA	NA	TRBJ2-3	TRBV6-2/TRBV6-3	CASSYGAGKYF	TGTGCCAGCAGTTACGGGGCGGGAAAGTATTTT
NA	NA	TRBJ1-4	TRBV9	CASSEDLNEKLFF	TGTGCCAGCAGCGAAGACTTAAATGAAAAACTGTTTTTT
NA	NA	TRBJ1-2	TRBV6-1	CASSESGQALPPLYGYTF	TGTGCCAGCAGTGAAAGCGGGCAGGCTCTACCACCTTTGTATGGCTACACCTTC
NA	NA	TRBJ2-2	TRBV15	CATSSSQYTGELFF	TGTGCCACCAGCAGTTCACAGTACACCGGGGAGCTGTTTTTT
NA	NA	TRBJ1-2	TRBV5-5	CASSLDSWSGYTF	TGTGCCAGCAGCTTGGACTCCTGGAGCGGCTACACCTTC
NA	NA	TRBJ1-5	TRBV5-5	CARERGRGANQPQHF	TGTGCCCGGGAGCGGGGCAGGGGTGCGAATCAGCCCCAGCATTTT
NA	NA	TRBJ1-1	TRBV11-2	CASSVGTAGGTEAFF	TGTGCCAGCAGCGTCGGAACGGCGGGTGGCACTGAAGCTTTCTTT
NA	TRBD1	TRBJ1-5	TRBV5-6	CASSLGTGEAGQPQHF	TGTGCCAGCAGCTTGGGGACAGGGGAGGCGGGTCAGCCCCAGCATTTT
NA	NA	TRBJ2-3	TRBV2	CASSEKTKGADTQYF	TGTGCCAGCAGTGAAAAGACAAAAGGGGCAGATACGCAGTATTTT
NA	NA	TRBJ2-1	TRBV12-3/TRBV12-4	CASSVLLREQFF	TGTGCCAGCAGTGTCCTTTTGCGTGAGCAGTTCTTC
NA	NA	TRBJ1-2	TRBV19	CASSAGTAGRNGYTF	TGTGCCAGTAGTGCAGGGACTGCGGGGAGGAATGGCTACACCTTC
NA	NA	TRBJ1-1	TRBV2	CASSAEAPMNTEAFF	TGTGCCAGCAGTGCGGAGGCCCCGATGAACACTGAAGCTTTCTTT
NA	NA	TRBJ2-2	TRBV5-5	CASSLIRDTGELFF	TGTGCCAGCAGCTTAATTCGGGACACCGGGGAGCTGTTTTTT
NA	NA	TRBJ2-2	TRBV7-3	CASSSGANTGELFF	TGTGCCAGCAGCTCGGGGGCGAACACCGGGGAGCTGTTTTTT
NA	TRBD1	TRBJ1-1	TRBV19	CASSYPGQGALGAFF	TGTGCCAGTAGTTATCCGGGACAGGGGGCTCTCGGAGCTTTCTTT
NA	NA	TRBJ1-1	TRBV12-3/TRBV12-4	CASSWTVNTEAFF	TGTGCCAGCAGTTGGACAGTGAACACTGAAGCTTTCTTT
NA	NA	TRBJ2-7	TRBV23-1	CASSHEVSYEQYF	TGCGCCAGCAGTCATGAGGTATCCTACGAGCAGTACTTC
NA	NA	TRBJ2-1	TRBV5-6	CASRAGLYEQFF	TGTGCCAGCAGGGCTGGACTTTATGAGCAGTTCTTC